The 21 T cell receptor beta chains below all came from one sample that was sequenced in a study of CD8 T cells in Susac syndrome. Reverse transcription of roughly 0.5 to 1 ug RNA was carried out with random hexamers. A single record per CDR3 protein comes from TCRdb applying MiXCR to the immunoSEQ multiplex PCR reads. The table lists roughly 200,000 distinct CDR3 sequences, approximately 95% of them singletons. Sequenced material: CD4+ T cells from PBMCs. The source is a human donor in good health.

The chain recombines TRBV13 with TRBJ1-1; D not certain. The V and J ends lost 5 bases and 5 bases respectively, with 12 bases between them. Germline CDR1 PRHDT, CDR2 FYEKMQ (reference sequence). The CDR3 has 13 amino acids. The CDR3 nucleotides read TGTGCCAGCAGCCGCCTGGAGCGGACTGAAGCTTTCTTT. Amino acids: CASSRLERTEAFF.

This clonotype was picked up a small number of times. The rearrangement uses TRBV27 and TRBJ2-5; 8 bases agree with TRBD2. The CDR3 runs 14 residues. Per germline, CDR1 MNHEY and CDR2 SMNVEV (reference sequence). The V gene end was trimmed by 0 bases and the J gene end by 5 bases; junction bases not matched to a gene: 2. The CDR3 spells CASSLSSGGETQYF. In DNA form, the CDR3 reads TGTGCCAGCAGTTTATCATCGGGGGGGGAGACCCAGTACTTC.

This clonotype was counted a single time. The V and J genes are TRBV29-1 and TRBJ1-2; a weak D match, TRBD1 (5 bases). The CDR3 sequence is 13 residues long. Trimming took 7 bases from V and 6 from J, leaving 18 bases between them. Germline lookup yields CDR1 SQVTM and CDR2 ANQGSEA. The CDR3 spells CSGSTVARDGYTF. CDR3 in DNA: TGCAGCGGATCGACAGTAGCGAGGGATGGCTACACCTTC.

The V and J genes are TRBV5-1 and TRBJ2-3; 11 nucleotides match TRBD2. Germline V gives CDR1 SGHRS, CDR2 YFSETQ. The CDR3 is 15 amino acids. Trimming at V came to 6 bases and at J to 4 bases, leaving 7 bases not matched to a gene. As DNA, the CDR3 is TGCGCCAGCACAGGACTAGCGGGTGGGTCAGATACGCAGTATTTT. It is translated as CASTGLAGGSDTQYF.

V is TRBV29-1 and J is TRBJ1-2, with D hard to call. V gave up 5 bases and J gave up 4 bases, with 14 bases separating them. Looked up from germline, CDR1 is SQVTM and CDR2 is ANQGSEA. The CDR3 covers 13 residues. The CDR3 nucleotides are TGCAGCGTTACTCTTCTGTCGGGCTATGGCTACACCTTC. Translating gives CSVTLLSGYGYTF.

The chain links TRBV20-1 to TRBJ2-3; 11 bases agree with TRBD2. CDR3 length: 16 residues. The ends lost 1 base at V and 4 bases at J; junction bases unmatched: 7. CDR1 is DFQATT, CDR2 SNEGSKA, per germline (reference sequence). CDR3 residues: CSARAPSGGFPDTQYF. As DNA, the CDR3 is TGCAGTGCTAGAGCCCCTAGCGGGGGGTTCCCAGATACGCAGTATTTT.

J is TRBJ2-7 and V is TRBV3-1, with 8 bases fitting TRBD2. CDR1 is LGHDT, CDR2 YNNKEL, per germline (reference sequence). Trimming took 2 bases from V and 6 from J; bases not matched to a gene: 3. The CDR3 is made up of 13 amino acids. The CDR3 coding sequence is TGTGCCAGCAGCCAATCCCTAGCGGGCGAGCAGTACTTC. Translated: CASSQSLAGEQYF.

This clonotype was recorded only once. The rearrangement uses TRBV20-1 and TRBJ2-2, with TRBD2 matching over 10 bases. The ends lost 0 bases at V and 5 bases at J; junction bases unmatched: 6. The CDR3 spans 16 residues. CDR1 is DFQATT and CDR2 is SNEGSKA in the germline V gene (reference sequence). The CDR3 loop reads CSARDPLAGNTGELFF. The DNA of the CDR3 is TGCAGTGCTAGAGATCCACTAGCGGGAAATACCGGGGAGCTGTTTTTT.

The V and J genes are TRBV14 and TRBJ2-7, with TRBD2 matching over 12 bases. V was pared by 6 bases and J by 5 bases, with 8 bases of the junction left unmatched. CDR3 length: 15 amino acids. The germline CDR1 and CDR2 sequences are SGHDN and FVKESK. The CDR3 sequence is CASRGARTSGDEQYF. The CDR3 DNA reads as TGTGCCAGCAGAGGAGCACGGACTAGCGGGGACGAGCAGTACTTC.

This clonotype was seen only once. The rearrangement joins TRBV7-9 to TRBJ2-3; 7 positions match TRBD1. Germline assignment: CDR1 SEHNR and CDR2 FQNEAQ (reference sequence). There are 16 residues in the CDR3. J lost 0 bases, V lost 5 bases, and 8 bases had no gene match. CDR3 region: CASSHRQGMSTDTQYF. The CDR3 DNA is TGTGCCAGCAGCCACAGACAGGGAATGAGCACAGATACGCAGTATTTT.

The rearrangement links TRBV3-1 to TRBJ2-3; D perhaps matches TRBD2 (6 bases). Germline-derived CDR1 and CDR2 are LGHDT and YNNKEL (reference sequence). This CDR3 is 14 amino acids long. V lost 2 bases to trimming and J lost 5 bases, with 11 bases between them. The CDR3 DNA reads as TGTGCCAGCAGCCAAACTAGCAAGGGAGATACGCAGTATTTT. This gives the protein CASSQTSKGDTQYF.

The chain couples TRBV20-1 to TRBJ1-5; TRBD1 aligns across 9 bases. After removal of 6 bases from V and 4 bases from J, the junction contained 10 bases not matched to a gene. CDR3 length equals 15 residues. Germline values: CDR1 DFQATT, CDR2 SNEGSKA (reference sequence). The CDR3 DNA reads TGCAGTGCGGAAAGGGGACAGGGATTAAATCAGCCCCAGCATTTT. It codes for CSAERGQGLNQPQHF.

The gene calls are TRBV3-1 and TRBJ1-6; D gene ambiguous. Trimming cost V 1 base and J 14 bases, with 15 bases left between them. There are 14 residues in the CDR3. Germline V gene lookup returns CDR1 LGHDT and CDR2 YNNKEL (reference sequence). The chain's CDR3 is CASSQVSSSLTLHF. CDR3 coding DNA: TGTGCCAGCAGCCAAGTTTCATCGAGCCTCACCCTCCACTTT.

The chain combines TRBV11-2 with TRBJ2-5; D may be TRBD1 (6 bases). Germline loops: CDR1 SGHAT, CDR2 FQNNGV. The CDR3 sequence is 14 residues long. Trimming shortened V by 6 bases and J by 5 bases, and 16 bases separated the two germline ends. The CDR3 is CASSTGQPGETQYF. The CDR3 DNA follows: TGTGCCAGCAGTACTGGACAGCCTGGGGAGACCCAGTACTTC.

The gene calls are TRBV4-1 and TRBJ2-5, with TRBD2 identical over 12 bases. V was clipped by 3 bases and J by 10 bases; unmatched bases: 12. Germline values: CDR1 MGHRA, CDR2 YSYEKL. CDR3 length: 16 amino acids. CDR3 sequence: CASSQMGLAGGRDQYF. CDR3 DNA: TGCGCCAGCAGCCAGATGGGGCTAGCGGGGGGGAGAGACCAGTACTTC.

This clonotype was seen only once. The chain's CDR3 is CASSLAGTSFEQYV. The CDR3 DNA sequence: TGTGCCAGCAGCTTGGCCGGGACTAGCTTCGAGCAGTACGTC. The chain couples TRBV5-4 to TRBJ2-7, with 9 positions matching TRBD2. The CDR3 covers 14 residues. V was clipped by 0 bases and J by 6 bases; unmatched bases: 4. Germline V gives CDR1 SGHNT, CDR2 YYREEE (reference sequence).

This clonotype appeared a single time. The CDR3 sequence: CASSPSGTGARGETQYF. CDR3 in DNA: TGTGCCAGCAGCCCCTCCGGGACAGGGGCGAGGGGGGAGACCCAGTACTTC. This rearrangement joins TRBV11-2 to TRBJ2-5, with TRBD1 matching over 10 bases. The junction had 14 bases not matched to a gene; V was cut back by 5 bases and J by 5 bases. The CDR3 totals 17 residues. In germline, CDR1 is SGHAT, CDR2 FQNNGV.

The rearrangement joins TRBV9 to TRBJ2-5, with D hard to call. The V gene lost 0 bases and the J gene lost 1 base, with 1 base spanning the gap. CDR1 SGDLS and CDR2 YYNGEE come from the germline V gene. The CDR3 runs 12 residues. CDR3 residues: CASSVAQETQYF. In DNA, the CDR3 is TGTGCCAGCAGCGTAGCCCAAGAGACCCAGTACTTC.

The chain joins TRBV4-1 to TRBJ2-5; TRBD2 aligns across 10 bases. The CDR3 sequence is 17 residues long. The germline gives CDR1 MGHRA, CDR2 YSYEKL. V was pared by 4 bases and J by 2 bases, with 10 bases of the junction left unmatched. The CDR3 region is CASSRTSGDSSQETQYF. DNA for the CDR3: TGCGCCAGCAGCCGTACTAGCGGGGATAGCTCACAAGAGACCCAGTACTTC.

The rearrangement links TRBV27 to TRBJ2-3, with TRBD2 matching over 8 bases. V dropped 1 base and J dropped 7; count of bases not matched to a gene: 10. The CDR3 spans 16 residues. Germline values: CDR1 MNHEY, CDR2 SMNVEV (reference sequence). CDR3 residues: CASSLFGGAITNTQYF. DNA of the CDR3: TGTGCCAGCAGTTTATTCGGGGGGGCTATAACAAATACGCAGTATTTT.

The gene calls are TRBV28 and TRBJ2-7, with 8 bases that match TRBD1. V was pared by 6 bases and J by 5 bases, with 6 bases of the junction left unmatched. Germline V gene lookup returns CDR1 MDHEN and CDR2 SYDVKM. This CDR3 has 13 residues. The CDR3 DNA follows: TGTGCCAGCAGACGAACAGGGGGGCACGAGCAGTACGTC. It translates to CASRRTGGHEQYV.